This T cell receptor (beta chain) emerged from a study of cytomegalovirus exposure and HLA in healthy donors. Germline V gives CDR1 MNHEY, CDR2 SVGAGI. This CDR3 contains 13 residues. V lost 2 bases, J lost 1 base, and 5 bases lay in between. In the PCR, 60 Vbeta and 13 Jbeta primers were used. Profiling relied on immunoSEQ multiplex PCR, and the TCRdb table lists in-frame clones only, not all of them. The data contain some 210,000 clones, approximately 78% of them singletons. The receptor comes from a male donor in good health and CMV-seronegative. The rearrangement links TRBV6-5 to TRBJ1-1; no reliable D call. Specimen: PBMCs. The CDR3: CASSYMRNTEAFF. The CDR3 DNA reads as TGTGCCAGCAGTTACATGAGGAACACTGAAGCTTTCTTT.